This TCR beta chain was recorded in a study of cytomegalovirus exposure and HLA in healthy donors. Study context: There were approximately 400 genotyped donors. Of these, roughly 84% fell in the genetic ancestry cluster associated with self-reported Caucasian donors. Study-wide points: Confirmation was obtained in vitro that a few CMV-associated chains are specific for CMV antigens. Based on reports, TCR beta sequences accurately predicted HLA-A and HLA-B alleles for most subjects. The study flagged approximately 180 TCR beta chains as cytomegalovirus-associated.

Vbeta (60) and Jbeta (13) primers were used in the PCR. Some clones are missing from TCRdb's copy, which holds only in-frame ones; the method was immunoSEQ multiplex PCR. In the table there are 120,000 or so clones, 77% of which are singletons. In the case of this clone: Antigen specificity is unknown.

This CDR3 has 14 residues. Trimming left V 0 bases short and J 8 bases short, with 13 bases between. Germline lookup yields CDR1 MNHEY and CDR2 SVGAGI. The source material was PBMCs. The receptor comes from a man younger than 35 in good health and CMV-seropositive. The chain links TRBV6-5 to TRBJ1-2, with D possibly TRBD1 on 5 matching bases. The CDR3 nucleotides read TGTGCCAGCAGTTACTCGACAGCGATGAGGGGCTACACCTTC. Amino acid sequence: CASSYSTAMRGYTF.